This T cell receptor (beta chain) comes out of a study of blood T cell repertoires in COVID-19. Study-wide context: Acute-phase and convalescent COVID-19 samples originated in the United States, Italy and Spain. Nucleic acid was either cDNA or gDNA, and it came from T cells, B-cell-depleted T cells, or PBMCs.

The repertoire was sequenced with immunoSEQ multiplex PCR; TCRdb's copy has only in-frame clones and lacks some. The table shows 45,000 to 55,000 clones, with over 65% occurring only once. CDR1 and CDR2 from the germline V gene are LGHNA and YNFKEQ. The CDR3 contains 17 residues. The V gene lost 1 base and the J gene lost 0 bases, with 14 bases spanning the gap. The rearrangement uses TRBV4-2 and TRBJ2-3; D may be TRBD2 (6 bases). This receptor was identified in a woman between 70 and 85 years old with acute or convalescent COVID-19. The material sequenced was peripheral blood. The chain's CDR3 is CASSQAQTSHSTDTQYF. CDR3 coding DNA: TGTGCCAGCAGCCAAGCCCAAACTAGCCACAGCACAGATACGCAGTATTTT.